These T cell receptor beta chains were read from a single sample in a study of early T cells in non-severe SARS-CoV-2 infection. One entry per CDR3 protein, called by TCRdb with MiXCR from the 5' RACE reads. The sample holds 52,000 or so distinct CDR3 sequences, 9.5% to 15% seen once. The sequencing input was whole blood. Every receptor here comes from an adult who was a healthcare worker with PCR-confirmed SARS-CoV-2 infection or an uninfected control (not recorded which). Both conserved end residues are part of each CDR3. The D gene is left open where the match is weak. The size of a clone is reported for some rows only, either as once, few or many, or as a class for expanded clones.

cdr3_aa | cdr3_nt | j_call | clone_size | v_call | d_call
CASSAGAVGADTQYF | TGTGCCAGCAGCGCCGGAGCAGTGGGCGCAGATACGCAGTATTTT | TRBJ2-3 | many | TRBV6-4 | .
CSIPPDRGLLGTEAFF | TGCAGCATCCCACCGGACAGAGGGTTGCTAGGGACTGAAGCTTTCTTT | TRBJ1-1 | . | TRBV29-1 | .
CASSQEIAGGSPDTQYF | TGCGCCAGCAGCCAAGAGATCGCGGGGGGATCTCCAGATACGCAGTATTTT | TRBJ2-3 | few | TRBV4-3 | TRBD2
CAWRLAGGENEQFF | TGTGCCTGGAGACTAGCGGGGGGCGAGAATGAGCAGTTCTTC | TRBJ2-1 | few | TRBV30 | TRBD2
CASRPPGQGGIGELFF | TGTGCCAGCAGGCCTCCGGGACAGGGTGGGATCGGGGAGCTGTTTTTT | TRBJ2-2 | . | TRBV7-2 | TRBD1
CSASSRSGAKNIQYF | TGCAGTGCTAGTAGTCGGTCTGGGGCCAAAAACATTCAGTACTTC | TRBJ2-4 | few | TRBV20-1 | .
CASENDGGARSYNEQFF | TGTGCCAGCGAGAACGACGGGGGGGCTCGGTCCTACAATGAGCAGTTCTTC | TRBJ2-1 | many | TRBV6-4 | TRBD2
CASSPGQGRGYTF | TGTGCCAGCAGCCCGGGACAGGGACGTGGCTACACCTTC | TRBJ1-2 | many | TRBV12-3/TRBV12-4 | TRBD1
CASSPPTARGYQETQYF | TGTGCCAGTAGTCCCCCGACGGCCAGAGGATACCAAGAGACCCAGTACTTC | TRBJ2-5 | many | TRBV19 | .
CASSRFGRANSPLHF | TGTGCCAGCAGTCGTTTCGGACGGGCTAATTCACCCCTCCACTTT | TRBJ1-6 | many | TRBV12-3/TRBV12-4 | .
CASSKVGDEQFF | TGTGCCAGCAGCAAGGTGGGGGATGAGCAGTTCTTC | TRBJ2-1 | few | TRBV7-3 | .
CASSSGFGGELFF | TGTGCCAGCAGCTCCGGTTTCGGCGGGGAGCTGTTTTTT | TRBJ2-2 | few | TRBV7-2 | .
CASSLVGDTEAFF | TGTGCCAGCAGCTTAGTAGGGGACACTGAAGCTTTCTTT | TRBJ1-1 | . | TRBV7-9 | .
CASSGNTDTQYF | TGTGCCAGCAGCGGGAACACAGATACGCAGTATTTT | TRBJ2-3 | . | TRBV7-9 | .
CASIAGPYNEQFF | TGTGCCAGCATAGCGGGGCCCTACAATGAGCAGTTCTTC | TRBJ2-1 | . | TRBV5-5 | TRBD2
CASSHRTGPSYNEQFF | TGCGCCAGCAGCCACCGGACAGGACCCTCCTACAATGAGCAGTTCTTC | TRBJ2-1 | . | TRBV4-1 | TRBD1
CASSRQAMWDTQYF | TGTGCCAGCAGTCGACAGGCCATGTGGGATACGCAGTATTTT | TRBJ2-3 | . | TRBV4-1 | .
CASSFDVDSPLHF | TGTGCCAGCAGCTTTGATGTGGATTCACCCCTCCACTTT | TRBJ1-6 | many | TRBV5-4 | .
CASSLRPMLQGVTYEQYF | TGTGCCAGCAGTCTCCGCCCAATGTTGCAGGGGGTCACCTACGAGCAGTACTTC | TRBJ2-7 | . | TRBV6-1 | TRBD1
CASSGYPHYTEAFF | TGTGCCAGCAGCGGGTACCCCCACTACACTGAAGCTTTCTTT | TRBJ1-1 | few | TRBV5-6 | .
CASSLLSTGSSSYEQYF | TGTGCCAGCAGTTTACTCTCAACAGGGTCTAGCTCCTACGAGCAGTACTTC | TRBJ2-7 | . | TRBV6-5 | .
CASTRDPDIGEQFF | TGCGCCAGCACCCGGGACCCAGATATCGGGGAGCAGTTCTTC | TRBJ2-1 | . | TRBV5-1 | .
CASSNPRGGRETQYF | TGTGCCAGCAGCAACCCCCGGGGGGGTAGAGAGACCCAGTACTTC | TRBJ2-5 | many | TRBV11-2 | TRBD2
CASSQGGGRNTGELFF | TGTGCCAGCAGCCAAGGCGGGGGGCGAAACACCGGGGAGCTGTTTTTT | TRBJ2-2 | . | TRBV3-1 | TRBD2
CASSREAGATNTGELFF | TGCGCCAGCAGCCGGGAAGCGGGGGCCACGAACACCGGGGAGCTGTTTTTT | TRBJ2-2 | . | TRBV5-1 | TRBD2
CASSLAGMNTEAFF | TGTGCCAGCAGCTTAGCGGGAATGAACACTGAAGCTTTCTTT | TRBJ1-1 | . | TRBV7-8 | .
CAWSRGDKGAFF | TGTGCCTGGAGTAGGGGGGATAAGGGAGCTTTCTTT | TRBJ1-1 | many | TRBV30 | .
CASSFSLSGTEAFF | TGTGCCAGCAGTTTTTCTCTGTCCGGCACTGAAGCTTTCTTT | TRBJ1-1 | . | TRBV12-3/TRBV12-4 | .
CASSYAGTIPQYF | TGTGCCAGCAGTTACGCAGGGACCATCCCGCAGTACTTC | TRBJ2-7 | few | TRBV12-3/TRBV12-4 | .
CASSPGTSGGFATDTQYF | TGTGCCAGCAGCCCCGGGACTAGCGGGGGTTTCGCCACAGATACGCAGTATTTT | TRBJ2-3 | . | TRBV7-8 | TRBD2
CASRWGQGARNEQFF | TGTGCCAGTAGATGGGGACAGGGGGCGAGGAATGAGCAGTTCTTC | TRBJ2-1 | few | TRBV19 | TRBD1
CSASPLASGGASEQFF | TGCAGTGCTAGTCCCCTAGCTAGCGGGGGGGCAAGTGAGCAGTTCTTC | TRBJ2-1 | many | TRBV20-1 | TRBD2
CASSLLGRPQHF | TGTGCCAGCAGCTTATTGGGGCGGCCCCAGCATTTT | TRBJ1-5 | many | TRBV7-8 | .
CASSYGTSIPETQYF | TGTGCCAGCAGTTACGGGACTAGCATTCCGGAGACCCAGTACTTC | TRBJ2-5 | medium-sized | TRBV6-6 | TRBD2
CASSESRRGGTDTQYF | TGCGCCAGCAGTGAGTCCAGGCGGGGTGGCACAGATACGCAGTATTTT | TRBJ2-3 | few | TRBV10-1 | .
CASSAQGAQETQYF | TGTGCCAGCAGTGCGCAGGGCGCCCAAGAGACCCAGTACTTC | TRBJ2-5 | . | TRBV27 | .
CASSFGGDRGTDTQYF | TGTGCCAGCAGCTTCGGCGGGGATAGAGGCACAGATACGCAGTATTTT | TRBJ2-3 | many | TRBV5-4 | .
CASSLSGANEKLFF | TGTGCCAGCAGCTTATCAGGAGCTAATGAAAAACTGTTTTTT | TRBJ1-4 | . | TRBV11-2 | .
CASSEEGEAFF | TGTGCCAGCAGTGAAGAGGGTGAAGCTTTCTTT | TRBJ1-1 | many | TRBV2 | .
CASSESGVGSTEAFF | TGCGCCAGCAGTGAGTCCGGGGTAGGTTCCACTGAAGCTTTCTTT | TRBJ1-1 | few | TRBV10-2 | .